Below, one T cell receptor (beta chain) is given with its context. Healthy controls were blood donor buffy coats. This sample stems from a study of STAT5B mutations in CD4+ large granular lymphocyte leukemia. This CDR3 is built from 16 residues. Per germline, CDR1 SGHRS and CDR2 YFSETQ. V shed 1 base, J shed 6 bases, and the junction held 5 bases outside the gene matches. Generated by immunoSEQ multiplex PCR, the TCRdb table keeps only in-frame clones and is missing some. The sample contains 34,000 or so clones, just under 85% of which appear only once. The clonotype comes from a human donor in good health. The sequencing input was CD4+ T cells from blood buffy coats. This sequence joins TRBV5-1 and TRBJ2-3; the match to TRBD2 covers 13 bases. CDR3 sequence reads: CASSLTSGGVPDTQYF. In nucleotides, the CDR3 is TGCGCCAGCAGCTTGACTAGCGGGGGGGTACCCGATACGCAGTATTTT.